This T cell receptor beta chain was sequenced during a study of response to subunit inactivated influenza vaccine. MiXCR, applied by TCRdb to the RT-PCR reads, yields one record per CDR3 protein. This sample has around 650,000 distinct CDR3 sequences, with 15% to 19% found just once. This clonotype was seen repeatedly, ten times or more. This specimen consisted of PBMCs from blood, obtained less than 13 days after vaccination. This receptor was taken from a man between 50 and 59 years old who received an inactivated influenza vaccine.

DNA for the CDR3: TGTGCCAGCAGCTTAGTAGGGGTGGCCGGGGAGCTGTTTTTT. Translation: CASSLVGVAGELFF. This chain uses TRBV11-2 with TRBJ2-2, with D possibly TRBD1 on 5 matching bases. Trimming pared 1 base from V and 6 bases from J, leaving 9 bases between. Looked up from germline, CDR1 is SGHAT and CDR2 is FQNNGV. CDR3 length: 14 amino acids.